The rows below give T cell receptor beta chains drawn from one sample of a study of blood T cell repertoires in COVID-19. The method was immunoSEQ multiplex PCR; TCRdb's version includes in-frame clones alone and lacks a portion of them. The table records roughly 9,400 clones, about 80% of them present only once. The sequenced material came from peripheral blood. The source of these receptors is a human donor in a cohort sampled during active COVID-19. Each CDR3 is given with its conserved first and last residue. D genes are given only for firm matches. Expanded clones get a size class; other rows say once, few or many, or leave the size out.

CDR3aa: CAISEEDRGSEQYF
CDR3nt: TGTGCCATCAGTGAGGAGGACAGGGGCTCCGAGCAGTACTTC
j_gene: TRBJ2-7
d_gene: TRBD1
abundance: few
v_gene: TRBV10-3

CDR3aa: CASSPMGGISYNEQFF
CDR3nt: TGTGCCAGCAGCCCAATGGGGGGTATCTCCTACAATGAGCAGTTCTTC
j_gene: TRBJ2-1
d_gene: .
abundance: .
v_gene: TRBV7-2

CDR3aa: CASSSAGTGREKLFF
CDR3nt: TGTGCCAGCAGTTCCGCCGGGACAGGGCGGGAAAAACTGTTTTTT
j_gene: TRBJ1-4
d_gene: TRBD1
abundance: .
v_gene: TRBV6-6

CDR3aa: CASSPRIGGNTEAFF
CDR3nt: TGTGCCAGCTCACCCAGGATAGGTGGGAACACTGAAGCTTTCTTT
j_gene: TRBJ1-1
d_gene: .
abundance: .
v_gene: TRBV18

CDR3aa: CASSVNRGNTEAFF
CDR3nt: TGTGCCAGCAGTGTGAACAGGGGGAACACTGAAGCTTTCTTT
j_gene: TRBJ1-1
d_gene: TRBD1
abundance: .
v_gene: TRBV2

CDR3aa: CAIVAGGVIEKLFF
CDR3nt: TGTGCCATCGTGGCGGGGGGGGTTATAGAAAAACTGTTTTTT
j_gene: TRBJ1-4
d_gene: .
abundance: .
v_gene: TRBV7-8

CDR3aa: CSVEAPGSGNTIYF
CDR3nt: TGCAGCGTTGAAGCCCCAGGTTCTGGAAACACCATATATTTT
j_gene: TRBJ1-3
d_gene: .
abundance: once
v_gene: TRBV29-1

CDR3aa: CASSQATRSQPQHF
CDR3nt: TGTGCCAGCAGCCAAGCCACCCGGAGTCAGCCCCAGCATTTT
j_gene: TRBJ1-5
d_gene: .
abundance: .
v_gene: TRBV3-1/TRBV3-2

CDR3aa: CASGGRDSSTPNQPQHF
CDR3nt: TGTGCCAGCGGTGGGCGGGACAGCTCTACCCCGAATCAGCCCCAGCATTTT
j_gene: TRBJ1-5
d_gene: TRBD1
abundance: .
v_gene: TRBV28

CDR3aa: CSVRNLANYGYTF
CDR3nt: TGCAGCGTTAGAAACCTAGCTAACTATGGCTACACCTTC
j_gene: TRBJ1-2
d_gene: .
abundance: .
v_gene: TRBV29-1

CDR3aa: CASSQIQPPGHRATNEKLFF
CDR3nt: TGTGCCAGCAGCCAAATACAACCCCCGGGACACCGTGCAACTAATGAAAAACTGTTTTTT
j_gene: TRBJ1-4
d_gene: .
abundance: once
v_gene: TRBV3-1/TRBV3-2

CDR3aa: CASSPTSGPFVHEQYF
CDR3nt: TGTGCCAGCAGCCCTACTAGCGGGCCTTTTGTCCACGAGCAGTACTTC
j_gene: TRBJ2-7
d_gene: TRBD2
abundance: .
v_gene: TRBV11-2

CDR3aa: CASSPDNGYTF
CDR3nt: TGTGCCAGCTCACCAGACAACGGCTACACCTTC
j_gene: TRBJ1-2
d_gene: .
abundance: .
v_gene: TRBV18

CDR3aa: CASSLDSRSNQPQHF
CDR3nt: TGCGCCAGCAGCTTGGACAGCCGTAGCAATCAGCCCCAGCATTTT
j_gene: TRBJ1-5
d_gene: .
abundance: few
v_gene: TRBV5-1

CDR3aa: CASSLRQGAVDEQFF
CDR3nt: TGTGCCAGCTCCCTCCGGCAGGGGGCGGTCGATGAGCAGTTCTTC
j_gene: TRBJ2-1
d_gene: TRBD1
abundance: once
v_gene: TRBV9

CDR3aa: CASSPLTVSSYEQYF
CDR3nt: TGTGCCAGCAGCCCCTTAACAGTTAGCTCCTACGAGCAGTACTTC
j_gene: TRBJ2-7
d_gene: .
abundance: .
v_gene: TRBV11-2

CDR3aa: CASSQRDRAKNIQYF
CDR3nt: TGTGCCAGCAGCCAACGGGACAGGGCAAAAAACATTCAGTACTTC
j_gene: TRBJ2-4
d_gene: TRBD1
abundance: .
v_gene: TRBV3-1/TRBV3-2

CDR3aa: CASSYKGRDNEQFF
CDR3nt: TGTGCCAGCAGTTACAAGGGGAGGGACAATGAGCAGTTCTTC
j_gene: TRBJ2-1
d_gene: TRBD2
abundance: .
v_gene: TRBV6-2/TRBV6-3

CDR3aa: CASSFGRGETQYF
CDR3nt: TGTGCCAGCAGCTTTGGCAGGGGAGAGACCCAGTACTTC
j_gene: TRBJ2-5
d_gene: .
abundance: .
v_gene: TRBV7-2

CDR3aa: CASSPGLQTAYEQYF
CDR3nt: TGCGCCAGCAGTCCGGGACTCCAAACCGCCTACGAGCAGTACTTC
j_gene: TRBJ2-7
d_gene: .
abundance: .
v_gene: TRBV5-1

CDR3aa: CASSEESQETQYF
CDR3nt: TGTGCCAGCAGTGAAGAATCACAAGAGACCCAGTACTTC
j_gene: TRBJ2-5
d_gene: .
abundance: .
v_gene: TRBV6-1

CDR3aa: CASSRGNSPLHF
CDR3nt: TGTGCCAGCAGCAGGGGAAATTCACCCCTCCACTTT
j_gene: TRBJ1-6
d_gene: .
abundance: .
v_gene: TRBV6-2/TRBV6-3

CDR3aa: CASSLALGSGAAYEQYF
CDR3nt: TGTGCCAGCAGCTTAGCGTTGGGTAGCGGGGCGGCTTACGAGCAGTACTTC
j_gene: TRBJ2-7
d_gene: TRBD2
abundance: .
v_gene: TRBV7-9